This entry lists 22 T cell receptor beta chains sequenced from one sample in a study of T cell responses to AZD1222 COVID-19 vaccine. The table came from immunoSEQ multiplex PCR; TCRdb's copy has only in-frame clones and leaves some out. The sample includes 130,000 or so clones, 91% of them seen just once. Here the sequenced sample was peripheral blood, taken 28 days after the second AZD1222 dose. These TCRs come from an adult who received the AZD1222 COVID-19 vaccine.

The V gene is TRBV4-1, the J gene TRBJ1-2; D is uncertain. Trimming removed 0 bases at V and 8 bases at J, with 7 bases between. There are 12 residues in the CDR3. Germline loops: CDR1 MGHRA, CDR2 YSYEKL. The CDR3, as DNA: TGCGCCAGCAGCCAAGATCTTGGGGGCTACACCTTC. It is translated as CASSQDLGGYTF.

The J gene is TRBJ1-6, the V gene TRBV11-1; the D gene is possibly TRBD1 (6 bases). The germline V gene has CDR1 SGHAT and CDR2 FQDESV (reference sequence). The V end lost 5 bases, the J end lost 7 bases, and 9 bases lay between the germline ends. CDR3 length: 13 residues. CDR3 nucleotide sequence: TGTGCCAGCAGCCCAACAGGGAATTCACCCCTCCACTTT. This gives the protein CASSPTGNSPLHF.

This chain links TRBV4-1 with TRBJ1-2; D ambiguous. V lost 1 base to trimming and J lost 2 bases, with 11 bases between them. Germline values: CDR1 MGHRA, CDR2 YSYEKL. CDR3 length: 15 amino acids. CDR3 amino acids: CASSQGVGRNYGYTF. CDR3 coding DNA: TGCGCCAGCAGCCAAGGTGTGGGCAGAAACTATGGCTACACCTTC.

CDR3 in DNA: TGTGCCAGCAGTGGGGACAGGGTTTTTGGCTACACCTTC. Encoded protein: CASSGDRVFGYTF. V is TRBV2 and J is TRBJ1-2; 9 bases map to TRBD1. The CDR3 has 13 amino acids. V shed 4 bases and J 7 bases; nucleotides not matched to a gene: 4. Germline V CDR1 and CDR2: SNHLY, FYNNEI.

This clone was detected once. The chain has TRBV18 and TRBJ1-1; TRBD1 matches 8 bases. Germline-derived CDR1 and CDR2 are KGHSH and LQKENI. There are 14 residues in the CDR3. With V trimmed by 4 bases and J by 7 bases, 8 bases remained unmatched. In DNA form, the CDR3 reads TGTGCCAGCTCACGATCGACAGGGGAGGATGAAGCTTTCTTT. Translation: CASSRSTGEDEAFF.

The sample holds one count of this clone. The rearrangement joins TRBV18 to TRBJ2-3; the D is unclear. CDR1 and CDR2 from the germline V gene are KGHSH and LQKENI. The CDR3 loop spans 17 amino acids. Trimming cost V 2 bases and J 3 bases, with 18 bases left between them. CDR3 sequence: CASSPNRVGVGTDTQYF. DNA for the CDR3: TGTGCCAGCTCACCAAACCGGGTGGGTGTTGGGACAGATACGCAGTATTTT. Supplemented by reference TRBV18 and TRBJ2-3, the full variable domain reads NAGVMQNPRHLVRRRGQEARLRCSPMKGHSHVYWYRQLPEEGLKFMVYLQKENIIDESGMPKERFSAEFPKEGPSILRIQQVVRGDSAAYFCASSPNRVGVGTDTQYFGPGTRLTVL.

The rearrangement joins TRBV5-1 to TRBJ2-7; 8 nucleotides match TRBD1. The V gene's germline CDR1 is SGHRS and CDR2 YFSETQ. With V trimmed by 0 bases and J by 7 bases, 6 bases remained unmatched. The CDR3 has 14 residues. This CDR3 is CASSLGQGIGEQYF. CDR3 sequence (DNA): TGCGCCAGCAGCTTGGGACAGGGGATAGGTGAGCAGTACTTC.

This chain uses TRBV2 with TRBJ1-5; 7 bases line up with TRBD1. This CDR3 is built from 15 residues. Unmatched junction bases numbered 6, after V lost 6 bases and J lost 1 base. Per the germline V gene, CDR1 is SNHLY and CDR2 is FYNNEI. The CDR3 coding sequence is TGTGCCAGCAGCCGGGACAGTCGGAGCAATCAGCCCCAGCATTTT. It yields the protein CASSRDSRSNQPQHF.

There are a few counts of this clone. The rearrangement uses TRBV29-1 and TRBJ1-1, with D possibly being TRBD1 (6 bases). Trimming took 4 bases from V and 0 from J, leaving 12 bases between them. The CDR3 extends over 14 amino acids. Germline CDR1 and CDR2: SQVTM and ANQGSEA. The CDR3 region has the DNA TGCAGCGTTGTAGGGAGGGGGTTGAACACTGAAGCTTTCTTT. It is translated as CSVVGRGLNTEAFF. The variable domain in full, with the rest retrieved from reference TRBV29-1 and TRBJ1-1, is SAVISQKPSRDICQRGTSLTIQCQVDSQVTMMFWYRQQPGQSLTLIATANQGSEATYESGFVIDKFPISRPNLTFSTLTVSNMSPEDSSIYLCSVVGRGLNTEAFFGQGTRLTVV.

The chain uses TRBV6-1 and TRBJ1-4, with TRBD1 identical over 8 bases. CDR1 and CDR2 from the germline V gene are MNHNS and SASEGT. The CDR3 has 15 amino acids. V lost 3 bases to trimming and J lost 8 bases; unmatched junction nucleotides: 8. This CDR3 is CASSDTGGILEKLFF. The CDR3 DNA reads TGTGCCAGCAGTGATACAGGGGGAATCTTGGAAAAACTGTTTTTT.

The chain couples TRBV5-8 to TRBJ1-5, with no clear D. There are 16 residues in the CDR3. The germline CDR1 and CDR2 sequences are SGHTS and YDEGEE. Deletions cut 4 bases from V and 2 bases from J, with 16 bases between. For the CDR3, the DNA is TGTGCCAGCAGCCCCGATTGGAGTGAGGGCAATCAGCCCCAGCATTTT. It codes for CASSPDWSEGNQPQHF. Using reference TRBV5-8 and TRBJ1-5 for the parts outside the CDR3, the full variable domain is EAGVTQSPTHLIKTRGQQATLRCSPISGHTSVYWYQQALGLGLQFLLWYDEGEERNRGNFPPRFSGRQFPNYSSELNVNALELEDSALYLCASSPDWSEGNQPQHFGDGTRLSIL.

The chain combines TRBV29-1 with TRBJ1-1; no reliable D call. The V gene lost 3 bases and the J gene lost 9 bases, with 8 bases spanning the gap. Germline-derived CDR1 and CDR2 are SQVTM and ANQGSEA. This CDR3 region has 10 residues. CDR3 nucleotides: TGCAGCGTTGATGAGTCACAAGCTTTCTTT. It is translated as CSVDESQAFF.

The chain is built from TRBV9 and TRBJ1-1, with D maybe TRBD1 (6 bases). V lost 4 bases and J 11 bases, leaving 15 bases between the germline ends. This CDR3 is built from 12 residues. Per the germline V gene, CDR1 is SGDLS and CDR2 is YYNGEE. The CDR3 region is CASSPRGPGAFF. CDR3 sequence (DNA): TGTGCCAGCAGCCCCAGGGGCCCGGGGGCTTTCTTT.

V usage is TRBV9 and J usage is TRBJ1-1, with a possible D match to TRBD1 (6 bases). The V end lost 3 bases, the J end lost 0 bases, and 12 bases lay between the germline ends. CDR1 is SGDLS and CDR2 is YYNGEE in the germline V gene. This CDR3 is 15 amino acids long. The chain's CDR3 is CASSEGGNMNTEAFF. The CDR3, as DNA: TGTGCCAGCAGCGAGGGGGGAAATATGAACACTGAAGCTTTCTTT.

The J gene is TRBJ2-7, the V gene TRBV2; perhaps TRBD2 as D (5 bases). Trimming pared 10 bases from V and 2 bases from J, leaving 12 bases between. CDR1 is SNHLY and CDR2 is FYNNEI in the germline V gene. The CDR3 consists of 12 residues. CDR3 DNA: TGTGCCACCACAGTAGCGACCTACGAGCAGTACGTC. Translation gives CATTVATYEQYV.

The chain joins TRBV5-1 to TRBJ1-6; D is possibly TRBD1 (5 bases). V lost 5 bases to trimming and J lost 5 bases, with 11 bases between them. This CDR3 region has 14 residues. Germline CDR1 and CDR2: SGHRS and YFSETQ. CDR3 region: CASSWGFDNSPLHF. DNA for the CDR3: TGCGCCAGCAGTTGGGGGTTCGATAATTCACCCCTCCACTTT. The full variable domain, its missing parts supplied by reference TRBV5-1 and TRBJ1-6, is KAGVTQTPRYLIKTRGQQVTLSCSPISGHRSVSWYQQTPGQGLQFLFEYFSETQRNKGNFPGRFSGRQFSNSRSEMNVSTLELGDSALYLCASSWGFDNSPLHFGNGTRLTVT.

The J gene is TRBJ1-5, the V gene TRBV18; 7 bases agree with TRBD1. V lost 2 bases and J lost 6; bases outside the gene matches: 4. This CDR3 has 14 amino acids. Looked up from germline, CDR1 is KGHSH and CDR2 is LQKENI. The CDR3 DNA reads as TGTGCCAGCTCACCAGACAGGGATGGTCAGCCCCAGCATTTT. Protein sequence: CASSPDRDGQPQHF.

The V call is TRBV5-4, the J call TRBJ2-1; D is unresolved. The CDR3 extends over 16 amino acids. V was clipped by 2 bases and J by 0 bases, with 12 bases between them. The germline V gene encodes CDR1 SGHNT and CDR2 YYREEE (reference sequence). CDR3 coding DNA: TGTGCCAGCAGCTTACTGCGACTCGGCTCCTACAATGAGCAGTTCTTC. This gives the protein CASSLLRLGSYNEQFF.

This clone was picked up one time. An end of the junction does not agree with germline; a read error may underlie this. The chain carries TRBV7-7 and TRBJ2-3; a possible D gene is TRBD2 (6 bases). Germline CDR1 is SSHAT and CDR2 is FNYEAQ (reference sequence). CDR3 size: 16 residues. In nucleotides, the CDR3 is TGTGCTAGCAGCCAGGGACTGTTATTAGGGGCAGATACGCAGTATTTT. It translates to CASSQGLLLGADTQYF.

The chain links TRBV7-3 to TRBJ2-2; TRBD2 aligns across 13 bases. V shed 5 bases, J shed 6 bases, and the junction held 3 bases outside the gene matches. The CDR3 covers 15 residues. Germline values: CDR1 SGHTA, CDR2 FQGTGA. The CDR3 region has the DNA TGTGCCAGCAGCACCGGACTAGCGGGAGCCGGGGAGCTGTTTTTT. This encodes CASSTGLAGAGELFF.

This chain connects TRBV5-1 to TRBJ1-6; D uncertain. V was cut by 1 base and J by 6 bases, with 11 bases left in between. Germline values: CDR1 SGHRS, CDR2 YFSETQ. CDR3 length: 15 amino acids. CDR3 residues: CASSLYLRPNSPLHF. CDR3 in DNA: TGCGCCAGCAGCTTGTATTTGCGGCCTAATTCACCCCTCCACTTT.

This chain connects TRBV6-5 to TRBJ1-1, with D unresolved. Germline assignment: CDR1 MNHEY and CDR2 SVGAGI. The CDR3 totals 15 residues. Trimming took 5 bases from V and 1 from J, leaving 14 bases between them. CDR3 in DNA: TGTGCCAGCAGTACCTCCTTTAGGCGGAACACTGAAGCTTTCTTT. Translated: CASSTSFRRNTEAFF.